This T cell receptor (beta chain) originates from a study of T cells in Graves' hyperthyroidism and ophthalmopathy. Findings and limits, study-wide: Blood also held most thyroid clonotypes expanded beyond 0.001.

About this clonotype itself: The antigen remains unidentified. Compared with germline, one end of the junction differs, possibly owing to a read error.

Amplification of TCR beta CDR3 regions used RNA as the template. An initial round of RT-PCR targeting the TCR CDR3 relied on the HTBI primer set. Each CDR3 protein gets one entry after TCRdb re-called the multiplex PCR reads with MiXCR. The sample consists of nearly 750,000 distinct CDR3 sequences, over 35% of them appearing once. Each patient was aged 18 to 65 and had newly diagnosed hyperthyroidism of under 2 months' duration. The study excluded patients with uncontrolled infection, other autoimmune disease, pregnancy or lactation. This CDR3 spans 18 amino acids. In germline, CDR1 is SGHTA, CDR2 FQGNSA.

The chain is built from TRBV7-2 and TRBJ2-2, with D possibly matching TRBD1 (5 bases). The sequenced material came from blood. This sequence originates from a woman aged 40 to 50 with Graves' hyperthyroidism. DNA of the CDR3: TGCGCCAGCAGCCAAGATCCACGCCCCGACAGGAACACCGGGGAGCTGTTTTTT. Protein product: CASSQDPRPDRNTGELFF.